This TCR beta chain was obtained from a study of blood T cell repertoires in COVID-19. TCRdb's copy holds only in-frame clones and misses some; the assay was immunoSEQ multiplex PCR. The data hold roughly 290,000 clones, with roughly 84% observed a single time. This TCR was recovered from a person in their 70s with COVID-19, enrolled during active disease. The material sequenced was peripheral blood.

The CDR3 region is CASSPTSGSYNEQFF. Here the CDR3 DNA reads TGTGCCAGCAGCCCGACTAGCGGGTCTTACAATGAGCAGTTCTTC. The chain employs TRBV7-9 and TRBJ2-1, with 10 bases matching TRBD2. With 5 bases clipped from V and 4 bases from J, the junction kept 5 bases outside the gene matches. Germline V gene sequence: CDR1 SEHNR, CDR2 FQNEAQ (reference sequence). The length of the CDR3 is 15 residues. The full variable domain, its missing parts supplied by reference TRBV7-9 and TRBJ2-1, is DTGVSQNPRHKITKRGQNVTFRCDPISEHNRLYWYRQTLGQGPEFLTYFQNEAQLEKSRLLSDRFSAERPKGSFSTLEIQRTEQGDSAMYLCASSPTSGSYNEQFFGPGTRLTVL.